The sequence of this TCR beta chain was determined in a study of TIL therapy for anti-PD-1-resistant metastatic lung cancer. General study results and limits: The cohort had more treatment-naive, never-smoker and oncogene-addicted patients than typical.

The CDR3 sequence is 15 residues long. Germline-derived CDR1 and CDR2 are SGHVS and FNYEAQ. Trimming cost V 1 base and J 2 bases, with 12 bases left between them. Comment on this clone: Its specificity is not known.

The libraries were made with immunoSEQ v3. Assay: immunoSEQ multiplex PCR; the TCRdb copy retains only in-frame clones and omits some. Of about 60,000 clones listed, around 90% are singletons. The time point denotes: pre-treatment sample, taken before nivolumab and TIL therapy. Sequenced material: blood, taken at baseline. This TCR was recovered from a person between 30 and 79 years old with non-small cell lung cancer. This rearrangement joins TRBV7-6 to TRBJ2-7; TRBD2 might be the D (6 bases). In nucleotides, the CDR3 is TGTGCCAGCAGCTTAGATAGCGGCCAAGCCTACGAGCAGTACTTC. It yields the protein CASSLDSGQAYEQYF.